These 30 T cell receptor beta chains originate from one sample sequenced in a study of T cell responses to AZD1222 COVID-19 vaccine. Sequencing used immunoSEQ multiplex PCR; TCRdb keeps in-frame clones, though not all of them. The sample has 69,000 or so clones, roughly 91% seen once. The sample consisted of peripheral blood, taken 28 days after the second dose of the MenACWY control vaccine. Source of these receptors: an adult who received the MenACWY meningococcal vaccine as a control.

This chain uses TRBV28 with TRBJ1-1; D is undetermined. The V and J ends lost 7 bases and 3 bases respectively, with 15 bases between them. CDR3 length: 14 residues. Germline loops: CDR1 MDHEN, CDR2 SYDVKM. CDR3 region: CASNSGPQDTEAFF. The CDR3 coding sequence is TGTGCCAGCAATTCCGGGCCCCAGGACACTGAAGCTTTCTTT.

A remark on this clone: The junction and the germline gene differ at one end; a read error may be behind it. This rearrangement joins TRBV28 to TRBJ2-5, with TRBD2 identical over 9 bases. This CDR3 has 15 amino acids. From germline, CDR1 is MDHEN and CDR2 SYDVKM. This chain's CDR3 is CASSKSGGPQGTQYF. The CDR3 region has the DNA TGTGCCAGCAGTAAGAGCGGGGGGCCACAAGGGACCCAGTACTTC.

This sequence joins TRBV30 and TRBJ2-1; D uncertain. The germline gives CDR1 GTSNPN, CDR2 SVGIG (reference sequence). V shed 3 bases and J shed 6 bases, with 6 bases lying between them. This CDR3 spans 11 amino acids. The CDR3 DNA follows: TGTGCCTGGAGACAATCCAATGAGCAGTTCTTC. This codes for CAWRQSNEQFF. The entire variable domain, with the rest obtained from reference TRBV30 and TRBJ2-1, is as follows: SQTIHQWPATLVQPVGSPLSLECTVEGTSNPNLYWYRQAAGRGLQLLFYSVGIGQISSEVPQNLSASRPQDRQFILSSKKLLLSDSGFYLCAWRQSNEQFFGPGTRLTVL.

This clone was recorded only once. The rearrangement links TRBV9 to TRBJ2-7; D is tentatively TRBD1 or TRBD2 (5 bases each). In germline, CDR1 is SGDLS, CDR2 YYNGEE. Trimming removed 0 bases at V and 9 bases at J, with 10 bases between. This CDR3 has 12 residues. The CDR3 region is CASSVGGAPQYF. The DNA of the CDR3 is TGTGCCAGCAGCGTAGGAGGGGCGCCGCAGTACTTC.

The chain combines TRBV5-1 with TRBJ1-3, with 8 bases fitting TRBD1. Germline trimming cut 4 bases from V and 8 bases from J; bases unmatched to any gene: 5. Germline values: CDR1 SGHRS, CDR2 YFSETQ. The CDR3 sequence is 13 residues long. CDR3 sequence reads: CASSRQGSDTIYF. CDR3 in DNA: TGCGCCAGCAGCAGACAGGGGTCGGACACCATATATTTT. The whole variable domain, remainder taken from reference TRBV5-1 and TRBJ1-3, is KAGVTQTPRYLIKTRGQQVTLSCSPISGHRSVSWYQQTPGQGLQFLFEYFSETQRNKGNFPGRFSGRQFSNSRSEMNVSTLELGDSALYLCASSRQGSDTIYFGEGSWLTVV.

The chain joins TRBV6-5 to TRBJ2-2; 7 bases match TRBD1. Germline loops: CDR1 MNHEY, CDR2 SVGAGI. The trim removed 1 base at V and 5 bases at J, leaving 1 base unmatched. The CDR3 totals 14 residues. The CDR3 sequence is CASSYYRGTGELFF. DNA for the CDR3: TGTGCCAGCAGTTACTACAGGGGAACCGGGGAGCTGTTTTTT.

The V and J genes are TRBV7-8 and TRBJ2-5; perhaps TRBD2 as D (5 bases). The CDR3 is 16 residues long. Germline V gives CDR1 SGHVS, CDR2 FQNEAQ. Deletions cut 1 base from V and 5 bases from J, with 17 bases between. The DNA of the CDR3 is TGTGCCAGCAGCTTAGGCGTTCTAGGAGGCTCGGAGACCCAGTACTTC. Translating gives CASSLGVLGGSETQYF.

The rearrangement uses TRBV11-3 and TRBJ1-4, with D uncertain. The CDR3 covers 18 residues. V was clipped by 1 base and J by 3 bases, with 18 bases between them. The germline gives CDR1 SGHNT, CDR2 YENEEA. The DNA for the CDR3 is TGTGCCAGCAGCTTAGGGGCCCGGGCCTCAAATCCTAATGAAAAACTGTTTTTT. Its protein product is CASSLGARASNPNEKLFF. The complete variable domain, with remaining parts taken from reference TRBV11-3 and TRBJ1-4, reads EAGVVQSPRYKIIEKKQPVAFWCNPISGHNTLYWYLQNLGQGPELLIRYENEEAVDDSQLPKDRFSAERLKGVDSTLKIQPAELGDSAVYLCASSLGARASNPNEKLFFGSGTQLSVL.

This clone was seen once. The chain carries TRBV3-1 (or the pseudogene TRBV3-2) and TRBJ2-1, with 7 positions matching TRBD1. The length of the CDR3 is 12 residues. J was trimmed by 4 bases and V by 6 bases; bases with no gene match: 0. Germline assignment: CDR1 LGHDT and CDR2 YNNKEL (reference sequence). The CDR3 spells CASRGQYNEQFF. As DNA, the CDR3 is TGTGCCAGCAGGGGACAGTACAATGAGCAGTTCTTC.

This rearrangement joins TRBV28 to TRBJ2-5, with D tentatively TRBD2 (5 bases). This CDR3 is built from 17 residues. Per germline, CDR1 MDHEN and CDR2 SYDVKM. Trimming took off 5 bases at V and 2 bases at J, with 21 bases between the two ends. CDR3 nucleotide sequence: TGTGCCAGCAGTCAATTAGGGAGACACCCTTCACAAGAGACCCAGTACTTC. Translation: CASSQLGRHPSQETQYF.

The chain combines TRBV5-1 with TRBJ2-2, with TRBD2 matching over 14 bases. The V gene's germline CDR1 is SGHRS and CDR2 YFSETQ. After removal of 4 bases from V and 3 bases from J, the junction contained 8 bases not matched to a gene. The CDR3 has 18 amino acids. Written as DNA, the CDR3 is TGCGCCAGCAGCCCCGGGACTAGCGGGAGATTATACACCGGGGAGCTGTTTTTT. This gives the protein CASSPGTSGRLYTGELFF.

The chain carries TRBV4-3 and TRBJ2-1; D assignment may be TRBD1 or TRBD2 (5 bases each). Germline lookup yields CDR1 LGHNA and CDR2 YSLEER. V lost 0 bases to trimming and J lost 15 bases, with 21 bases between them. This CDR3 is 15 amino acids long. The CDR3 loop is CASSQDEGRRGKLFF. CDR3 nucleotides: TGCGCCAGCAGCCAAGACGAAGGGAGAAGGGGTAAGCTGTTCTTC.

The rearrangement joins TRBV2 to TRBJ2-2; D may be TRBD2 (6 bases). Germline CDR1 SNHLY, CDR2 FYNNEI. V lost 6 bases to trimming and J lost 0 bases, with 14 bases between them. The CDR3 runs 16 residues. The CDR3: CASRAGMASNTGELFF. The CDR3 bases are TGTGCCAGCAGGGCGGGGATGGCATCGAACACCGGGGAGCTGTTTTTT. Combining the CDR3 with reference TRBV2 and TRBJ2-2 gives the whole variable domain EPEVTQTPSHQVTQMGQEVILRCVPISNHLYFYWYRQILGQKVEFLVSFYNNEISEKSEIFDDQFSVERPDGSNFTLKIRSTKLEDSAMYFCASRAGMASNTGELFFGEGSRLTVL.

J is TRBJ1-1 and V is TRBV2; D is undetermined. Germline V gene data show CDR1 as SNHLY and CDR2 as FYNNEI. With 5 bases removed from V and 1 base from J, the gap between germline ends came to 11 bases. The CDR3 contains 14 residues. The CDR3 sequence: CASSTGWGNTEAFF. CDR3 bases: TGTGCCAGCAGTACTGGCTGGGGGAACACTGAAGCTTTCTTT. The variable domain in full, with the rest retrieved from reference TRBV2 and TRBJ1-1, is EPEVTQTPSHQVTQMGQEVILRCVPISNHLYFYWYRQILGQKVEFLVSFYNNEISEKSEIFDDQFSVERPDGSNFTLKIRSTKLEDSAMYFCASSTGWGNTEAFFGQGTRLTVV.

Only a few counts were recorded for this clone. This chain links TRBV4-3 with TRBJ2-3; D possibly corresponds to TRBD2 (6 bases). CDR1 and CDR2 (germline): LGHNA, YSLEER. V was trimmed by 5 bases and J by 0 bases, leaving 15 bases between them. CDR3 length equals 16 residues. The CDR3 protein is CASSGLAGRSTDTQYF. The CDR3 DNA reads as TGCGCCAGCAGCGGTTTGGCGGGGAGAAGCACAGATACGCAGTATTTT.

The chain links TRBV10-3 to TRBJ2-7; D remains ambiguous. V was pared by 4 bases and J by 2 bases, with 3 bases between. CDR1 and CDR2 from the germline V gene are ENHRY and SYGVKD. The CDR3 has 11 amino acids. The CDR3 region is CAISGAYEQYF. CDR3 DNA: TGTGCCATCAGTGGGGCCTACGAGCAGTACTTC.

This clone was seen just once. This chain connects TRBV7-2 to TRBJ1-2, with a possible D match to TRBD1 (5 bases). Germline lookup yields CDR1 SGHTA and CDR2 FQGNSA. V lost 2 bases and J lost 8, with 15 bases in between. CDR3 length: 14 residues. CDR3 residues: CASSLFRVGEGYTF. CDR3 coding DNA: TGTGCCAGCAGCTTATTCAGGGTCGGGGAGGGCTACACCTTC.

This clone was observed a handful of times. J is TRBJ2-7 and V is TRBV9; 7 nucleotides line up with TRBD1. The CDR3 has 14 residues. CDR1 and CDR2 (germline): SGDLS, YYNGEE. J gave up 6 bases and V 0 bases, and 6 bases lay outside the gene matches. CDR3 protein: CASSVGNTGAEQYF. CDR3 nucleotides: TGTGCCAGCAGCGTAGGGAATACAGGGGCCGAGCAGTACTTC. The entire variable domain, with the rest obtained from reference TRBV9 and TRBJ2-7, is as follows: DSGVTQTPKHLITATGQRVTLRCSPRSGDLSVYWYQQSLDQGLQFLIQYYNGEERAKGNILERFSAQQFPDLHSELNLSSLELGDSALYFCASSVGNTGAEQYFGPGTRLTVT.

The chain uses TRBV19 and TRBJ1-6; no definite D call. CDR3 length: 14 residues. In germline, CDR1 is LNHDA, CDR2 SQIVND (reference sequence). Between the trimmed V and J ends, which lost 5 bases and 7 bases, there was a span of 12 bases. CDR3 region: CASSRQSYNSPLHF. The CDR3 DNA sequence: TGTGCCAGTAGTCGGCAGTCTTACAATTCACCCCTCCACTTT.

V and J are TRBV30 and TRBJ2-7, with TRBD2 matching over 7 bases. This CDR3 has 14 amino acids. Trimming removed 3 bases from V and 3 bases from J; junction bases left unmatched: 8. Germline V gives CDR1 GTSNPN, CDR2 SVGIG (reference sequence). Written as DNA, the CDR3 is TGTGCCTGGAGGGGAGGGACTACCTACTACGAGCAGTACTTC. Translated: CAWRGGTTYYEQYF.

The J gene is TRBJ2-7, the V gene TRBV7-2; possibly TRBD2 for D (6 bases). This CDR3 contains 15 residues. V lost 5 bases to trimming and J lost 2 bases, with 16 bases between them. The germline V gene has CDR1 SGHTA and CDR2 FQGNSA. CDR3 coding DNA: TGTGCCAGCAGCCCTCGAGGAGGGCTACCCTACGAGCAGTACTTC. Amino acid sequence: CASSPRGGLPYEQYF.

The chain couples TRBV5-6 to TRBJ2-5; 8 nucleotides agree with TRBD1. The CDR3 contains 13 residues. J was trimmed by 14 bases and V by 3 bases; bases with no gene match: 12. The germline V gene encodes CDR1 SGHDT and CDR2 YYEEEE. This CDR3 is CASSYTRQGSSYF. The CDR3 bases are TGTGCCAGCAGCTACACCAGACAGGGGAGCTCTTACTTC.

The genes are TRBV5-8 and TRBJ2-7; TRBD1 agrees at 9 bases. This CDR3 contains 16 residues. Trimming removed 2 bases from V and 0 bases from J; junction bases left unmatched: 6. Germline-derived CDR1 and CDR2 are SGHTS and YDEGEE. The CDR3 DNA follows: TGTGCCAGCAGCTTTCACAGGGGGCCCCTCTCCTACGAGCAGTACTTC. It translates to CASSFHRGPLSYEQYF.

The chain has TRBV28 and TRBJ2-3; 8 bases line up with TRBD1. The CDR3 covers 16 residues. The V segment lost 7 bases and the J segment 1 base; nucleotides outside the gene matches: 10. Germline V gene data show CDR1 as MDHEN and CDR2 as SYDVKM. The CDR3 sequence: CASNTGQAKGTDTQYF. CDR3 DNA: TGTGCCAGCAATACGGGACAGGCAAAAGGCACAGATACGCAGTATTTT.

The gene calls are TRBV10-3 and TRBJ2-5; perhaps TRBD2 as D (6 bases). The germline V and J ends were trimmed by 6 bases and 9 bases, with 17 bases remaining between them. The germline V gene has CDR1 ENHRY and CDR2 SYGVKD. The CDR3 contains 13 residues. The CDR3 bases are TGTGCCATCAGCGACGGGACTCTGGGGGCCCAGTACTTC. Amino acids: CAISDGTLGAQYF.

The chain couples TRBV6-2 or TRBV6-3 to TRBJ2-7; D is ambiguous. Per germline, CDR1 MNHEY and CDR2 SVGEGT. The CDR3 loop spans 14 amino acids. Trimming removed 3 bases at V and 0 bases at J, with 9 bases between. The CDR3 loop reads CASSYDAASYEQYF. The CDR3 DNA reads TGTGCCAGCAGTTATGACGCGGCCTCCTACGAGCAGTACTTC.

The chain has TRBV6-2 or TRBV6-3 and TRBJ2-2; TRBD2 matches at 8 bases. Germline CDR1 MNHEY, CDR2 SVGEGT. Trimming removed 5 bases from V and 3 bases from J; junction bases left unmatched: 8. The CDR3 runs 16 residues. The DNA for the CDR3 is TGTGCCAGCAGTCGCCCTAGCGGGTCGTACACCGGGGAGCTGTTTTTT. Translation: CASSRPSGSYTGELFF.

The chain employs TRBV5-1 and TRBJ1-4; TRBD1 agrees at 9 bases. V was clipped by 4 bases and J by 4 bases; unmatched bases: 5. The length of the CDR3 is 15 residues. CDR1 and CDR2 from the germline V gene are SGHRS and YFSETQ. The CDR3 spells CASSPGTGYNEKLFF. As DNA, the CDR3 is TGCGCCAGCAGCCCCGGGACAGGGTATAATGAAAAACTGTTTTTT. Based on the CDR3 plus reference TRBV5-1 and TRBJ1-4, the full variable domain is KAGVTQTPRYLIKTRGQQVTLSCSPISGHRSVSWYQQTPGQGLQFLFEYFSETQRNKGNFPGRFSGRQFSNSRSEMNVSTLELGDSALYLCASSPGTGYNEKLFFGSGTQLSVL.

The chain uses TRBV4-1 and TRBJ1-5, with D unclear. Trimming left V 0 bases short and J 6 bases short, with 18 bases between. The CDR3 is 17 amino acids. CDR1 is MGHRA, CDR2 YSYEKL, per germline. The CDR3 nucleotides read TGCGCCAGCAGCCAAGATGGCGCAGGTGTGATTGGTCAGCCCCAGCATTTT. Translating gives CASSQDGAGVIGQPQHF.

CDR3 nucleotide sequence: TGTGCCAGCAGCACGGCGGGAGGGAAAGCCTACGAGCAGTACTTC. Translated: CASSTAGGKAYEQYF. The gene calls are TRBV6-5 and TRBJ2-7; 9 bases fit TRBD2. Germline values: CDR1 MNHEY, CDR2 SVGAGI. V trimming: 6 bases; J trimming: 2 bases; junction bases outside the gene matches: 8. CDR3 length: 15 amino acids.